The clone carrying this TCR beta chain has only one observation. Antigen unknown. The CDR3 consists of 18 residues. CDR1 is LNHDA and CDR2 is SQIVND in the germline V gene (reference sequence). Trimming removed 0 bases from V and 4 bases from J; junction bases left unmatched: 11. Method: immunoSEQ multiplex PCR; TCRdb's copy keeps in-frame clones and lacks some. The data hold over 10,000 clones, with nearly 90% observed a single time. This sample stems from a study of T cell clonotyping in hematopoietic cell transplantation. Study conclusions and caveats: Broader posttransplant TCR repertoire diversity was predicted by graft donor and pretransplant recipient Inverse Simpson Index values.

This sequence joins TRBV19 and TRBJ2-2, with TRBD1 matching over 7 bases. This TCR was sampled from a human donor who either received an allogeneic hematopoietic cell transplant for a myeloid malignancy or was a related donor (not recorded which). Some clones in this sample may be carry-over from other donors' samples. Sequenced sample: peripheral blood mononuclear cells. In nucleotides, the CDR3 is TGTGCCAGTAGTATAGATAGGGGTCTGACAGGGCGCACCGGGGAGCTGTTTTTT. Residues: CASSIDRGLTGRTGELFF.